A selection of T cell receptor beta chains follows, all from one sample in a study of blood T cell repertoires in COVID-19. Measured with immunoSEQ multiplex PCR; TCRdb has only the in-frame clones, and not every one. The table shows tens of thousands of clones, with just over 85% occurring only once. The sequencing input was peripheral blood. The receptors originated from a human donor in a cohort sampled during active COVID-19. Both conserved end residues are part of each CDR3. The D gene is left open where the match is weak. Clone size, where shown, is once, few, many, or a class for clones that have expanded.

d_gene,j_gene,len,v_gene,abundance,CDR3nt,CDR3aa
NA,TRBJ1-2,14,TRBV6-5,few,TGTGCCAGCACCCGAGGTGGCGGGATCTATGGCTACACCTTC,CASTRGGGIYGYTF
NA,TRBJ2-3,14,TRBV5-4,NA,TGTGCCAGCAGCCGGGCTAGCGACACAGATACGCAGTATTTT,CASSRASDTDTQYF
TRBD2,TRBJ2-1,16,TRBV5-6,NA,TGTGCCAGCAGTTTACGAGGCGGGAGTTCCTACAATGAGCAGTTCTTC,CASSLRGGSSYNEQFF
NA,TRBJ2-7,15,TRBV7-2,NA,TGTGCCAGCAGCTTAGGACGGACAGACTCCTACGAGCAGTACTTC,CASSLGRTDSYEQYF
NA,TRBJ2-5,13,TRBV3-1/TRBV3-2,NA,TGTGCCAGCAGCGCCCAGGGTCTAGAGACCCAGTACTTC,CASSAQGLETQYF
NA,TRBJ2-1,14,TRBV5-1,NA,TGCGCCAGCAGAGAGACGGGAGACTACAATGAGCAGTTCTTC,CASRETGDYNEQFF
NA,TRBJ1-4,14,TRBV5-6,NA,TGTGCCAGCAGCTTGGGCGGGGCCTCAGAAAAACTGTTTTTT,CASSLGGASEKLFF
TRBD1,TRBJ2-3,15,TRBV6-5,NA,TGTGCCAGCAGTACTGGGACAGGGAGCACAGATACGCAGTATTTT,CASSTGTGSTDTQYF
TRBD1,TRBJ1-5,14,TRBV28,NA,TGTGCCAGCAGCCGGGGACAGGGTGGACAGCCCCAGCATTTT,CASSRGQGGQPQHF
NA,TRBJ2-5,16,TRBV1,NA,TGCACCAGCAGCTTCCCTGGACAGCACCGCCAAGAGACCCAGTACTTC,CTSSFPGQHRQETQYF
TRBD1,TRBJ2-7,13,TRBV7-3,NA,TGTGCCAGCAGCGGGACAGACTCCTACGAGCAGTACTTC,CASSGTDSYEQYF
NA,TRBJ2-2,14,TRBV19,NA,TGTGCCAGTAGTATTAAAGGAGGGGCCGGGGAGCTGTTTTTT,CASSIKGGAGELFF
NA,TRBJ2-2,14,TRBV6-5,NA,TGTGCCAGCAGTCCAGGGGAGAACACCGGGGAGCTGTTTTTT,CASSPGENTGELFF
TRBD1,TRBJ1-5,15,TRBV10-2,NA,TGCGCCAGCAGTGTCACCGGGACAGGGAATCAGCCCCAGCATTTT,CASSVTGTGNQPQHF
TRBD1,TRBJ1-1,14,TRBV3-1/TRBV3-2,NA,TGTGCCAGCAGAACCGGGACAGCGAACACTGAAGCTTTCTTT,CASRTGTANTEAFF
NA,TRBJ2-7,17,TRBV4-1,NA,TGCGCCAGCAGTCAAACCCATCAAGCGGAGAACTCCTACGAGCAGTACTTC,CASSQTHQAENSYEQYF
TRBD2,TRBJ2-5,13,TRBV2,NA,TGTGCCAGCAGTGGGAACGGGAGGGAGACCCAGTACTTC,CASSGNGRETQYF
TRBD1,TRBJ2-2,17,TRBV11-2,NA,TGTGCCAGCAGCTCATCTCGACAGGGGGTTGACACCGGGGAGCTGTTTTTT,CASSSSRQGVDTGELFF
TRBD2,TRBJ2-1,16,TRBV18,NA,TGTGCCAGCTCACGGGGACTAGCGGGCCTCTACAATGAGCAGTTCTTC,CASSRGLAGLYNEQFF
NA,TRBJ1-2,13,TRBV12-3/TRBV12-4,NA,TGTGCCTGCGGGGGGCAAGGAAACTATGGCTACACCTTC,CACGGQGNYGYTF
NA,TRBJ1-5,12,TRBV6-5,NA,TGTGCCAGCAGGTCAGAAAATCAGCCCCAGCATTTT,CASRSENQPQHF
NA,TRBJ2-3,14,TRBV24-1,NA,TGTGCCACCAGTGATTTGACTGCGGGGGCTACGCAGTATTTT,CATSDLTAGATQYF
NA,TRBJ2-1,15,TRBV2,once,TGTGCCAGCAGTGAAGCGCGGGACTCCTACAATGAGCAGTTCTTC,CASSEARDSYNEQFF
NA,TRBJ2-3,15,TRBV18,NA,TGTGCCAGCTCACTTGGGGCAGGGTACACAGATACGCAGTATTTT,CASSLGAGYTDTQYF
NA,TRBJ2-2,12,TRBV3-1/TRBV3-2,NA,TGTGCCAGCAGCCCCCCCCAAGGGGAGCTGTTTTTT,CASSPPQGELFF
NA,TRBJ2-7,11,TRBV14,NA,TGTGCCAGCAGCCTAAATTACGAGCAGTACTTC,CASSLNYEQYF
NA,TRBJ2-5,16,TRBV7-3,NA,TGTGCCAGCAGCTTGATTGGGCGGGGAGTTCAAGAGACCCAGTACTTC,CASSLIGRGVQETQYF
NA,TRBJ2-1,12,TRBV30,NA,TGTGCCTGGAGTGTACAGGGCGATGAGCAGTTCTTC,CAWSVQGDEQFF
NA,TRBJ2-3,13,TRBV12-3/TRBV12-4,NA,TGTGCCAGCAGTTTAGGGGCTCGAGATACGCAGTATTTT,CASSLGARDTQYF
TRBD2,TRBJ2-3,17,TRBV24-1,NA,TGTGCCACCAGTGATCGGGCGCTAGCGGGGGGCACAGATACGCAGTATTTT,CATSDRALAGGTDTQYF
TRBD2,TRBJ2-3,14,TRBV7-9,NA,TGTGCCGGTGGGACTAGCGGGAGTGTAGATACGCAGTATTTT,CAGGTSGSVDTQYF
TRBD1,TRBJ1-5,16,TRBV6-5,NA,TGTGCCAGCAGTTGGGCCGGGACAGGGATGGGTCAGCCCCAGCATTTT,CASSWAGTGMGQPQHF
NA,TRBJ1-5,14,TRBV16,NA,TGTGCCAGCAGCGAGCAGGGTCGGAATCAGCCCCAGCATTTT,CASSEQGRNQPQHF
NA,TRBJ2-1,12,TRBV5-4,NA,TGTGCCAGCAGTCTCCCCGGTAATGAGCAGTTCTTC,CASSLPGNEQFF
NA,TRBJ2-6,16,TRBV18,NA,TGTGCCAGCTCACCCCGGGCGGGATCAGGGGCCAACGTCCTGACTTTC,CASSPRAGSGANVLTF
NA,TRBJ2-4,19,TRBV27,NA,TGTGCCACCCGACGGGCAGGGACATTAGGTCCGCTAGCCAAAAACATTCAGTACTTC,CATRRAGTLGPLAKNIQYF
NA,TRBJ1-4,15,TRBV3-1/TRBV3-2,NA,TGTGCCAGCAGCCGGGGCGGATTAGGGGATGAAAAACTGTTTTTT,CASSRGGLGDEKLFF